One sample yielded the 29 T cell receptor beta chains listed below, sequenced in a study of cytomegalovirus exposure and HLA in healthy donors. PCR amplification relied on 60 Vbeta primers (plus 13 Jbeta primers). The protocol was immunoSEQ multiplex PCR, while the TCRdb copy is restricted to in-frame clones and leaves out a portion. The table has around 160,000 clones, about 75% seen once. Sequenced material: PBMCs. The receptors come from a man in his forties or fifties in good health and CMV-seropositive.

This clone was seen more than once but under ten times. The V and J genes are TRBV7-2 and TRBJ2-5; 11 bases match TRBD2. CDR1 and CDR2 from the germline V gene are SGHTA and FQGNSA. The CDR3 spans 18 residues. V trimming: 5 bases; J trimming: 6 bases; junction bases outside the gene matches: 17. The chain's CDR3 is CASSPRVGLAAGKKTQYF. The CDR3 DNA is TGTGCCAGCAGCCCCCGCGTGGGACTAGCGGCGGGGAAAAAGACCCAGTACTTC.

The CDR3 coding sequence is TGTGCCAGCAGCATAGGACTAGCGGGGGGGCGGGAGCAGTACTTC. Its protein is CASSIGLAGGREQYF. The chain uses TRBV4-2 and TRBJ2-7; 15 nucleotides line up with TRBD2. V gave up 5 bases and J gave up 7 bases; unmatched junction bases: 6. Germline V gene data show CDR1 as LGHNA and CDR2 as YNFKEQ. The CDR3 has 15 residues.

The chain links TRBV5-4 to TRBJ1-4, with 8 bases aligning to TRBD1. There are 13 residues in the CDR3. CDR1 and CDR2 from the germline V gene are SGHNT and YYREEE (reference sequence). After removal of 4 bases from V and 6 bases from J, the junction contained 2 bases not matched to a gene. The CDR3 spells CASSEQGDEKLFF. The CDR3 nucleotides are TGTGCCAGCAGCGAACAGGGGGATGAAAAACTGTTTTTT.

V and J are TRBV7-3 and TRBJ1-1; D unresolved. The CDR3 has 13 residues. From germline, CDR1 is SGHTA and CDR2 FQGTGA. Trimming removed 6 bases at V and 1 base at J, with 9 bases between. CDR3 sequence: CASSSGPNTEAFF. For the CDR3, the DNA is TGTGCCAGCAGTTCTGGGCCGAACACTGAAGCTTTCTTT. Looking up the rest from reference TRBV7-3 and TRBJ1-1 gives the full variable domain: GAGVSQTPSNKVTEKGKYVELRCDPISGHTALYWYRQSLGQGPEFLIYFQGTGAADDSGLPNDRFFAVRPEGSVSTLKIQRTERGDSAVYLCASSSGPNTEAFFGQGTRLTVV.

As DNA, the CDR3 is TGTGCCAGTAGGGGACAGGTGGATACGCAGTATTTT. This gives the protein CASRGQVDTQYF. The chain has TRBV19 and TRBJ2-3; 8 bases line up with TRBD1. V shed 6 bases and J 6 bases; nucleotides not matched to a gene: 2. CDR1 is LNHDA and CDR2 is SQIVND in the germline V gene (reference sequence). CDR3 length: 12 residues.

The chain links TRBV7-6 to TRBJ2-5; 7 positions match TRBD1. The CDR3 consists of 16 residues. The germline gives CDR1 SGHVS, CDR2 FNYEAQ. Trimming at V came to 1 base and at J to 5 bases, leaving 10 bases not matched to a gene. The chain's CDR3 is CASSLDSRGSGETQYF. CDR3 coding DNA: TGTGCCAGCAGCTTAGATAGCAGGGGGTCGGGGGAGACCCAGTACTTC.

J is TRBJ2-7 and V is TRBV28, with 10 bases identical to TRBD2. V lost 6 bases and J lost 4; bases outside the gene matches: 9. CDR1 is MDHEN and CDR2 is SYDVKM in the germline V gene. The CDR3 has 15 amino acids. The CDR3 sequence: CASSPSSGGRYEQYF. As DNA, the CDR3 is TGTGCCAGCAGCCCCTCTAGCGGGGGACGATACGAGCAGTACTTC.

The J gene is TRBJ1-2, the V gene TRBV13, with 8 bases fitting TRBD1. The CDR3 is 17 amino acids. In germline, CDR1 is PRHDT, CDR2 FYEKMQ (reference sequence). The trim removed 4 bases at V and 8 bases at J, leaving 18 bases unmatched. For the CDR3, the DNA is TGTGCCAGCAGCTCCGGCGGGATGGACAGGGCCGCATGGGGCTACACCTTC. Encoded protein: CASSSGGMDRAAWGYTF.

This clone was counted a few times. This chain links TRBV4-1 with TRBJ1-2, with 7 positions matching TRBD1. Germline trimming cut 2 bases from V and 2 bases from J; bases unmatched to any gene: 5. The length of the CDR3 is 15 residues. CDR1 is MGHRA, CDR2 YSYEKL, per germline. CDR3 DNA: TGCGCCAGCAGCCAACGGGACAGATCGAACTATGGCTACACCTTC. It encodes CASSQRDRSNYGYTF.

This clone was detected once. The chain combines TRBV12-2 with TRBJ1-2; whether TRBD1, the table's D call, matches the DNA was not checked. TRBV12-2 is labeled a pseudogene. CDR3 length: 14 amino acids. The CDR3 spells CASLDRVKGYGYTF. Written as DNA, the CDR3 is TGTGCAAGTCTCGACAGGGTAAAGGGCTATGGCTACACCTTC.

The V call is TRBV5-1, the J call TRBJ1-2, with a possible D match to TRBD1 (5 bases). Trimming left V 0 bases short and J 4 bases short, with 13 bases between. Germline V lookup: CDR1 SGHRS, CDR2 YFSETQ. The CDR3 length is 15 residues. The CDR3 region is CASSLAGGELYGYTF. CDR3 DNA: TGCGCCAGCAGCTTGGCCGGAGGGGAGCTCTATGGCTACACCTTC.

The rearrangement joins TRBV18 to TRBJ1-5; TRBD1 matches 8 bases. V shed 3 bases, J shed 2 bases, and the junction held 6 bases outside the gene matches. The length of the CDR3 is 16 residues. The germline V gene has CDR1 KGHSH and CDR2 LQKENI. This CDR3 is CASSPGTGGRNQPQHF. As DNA, the CDR3 is TGTGCCAGCTCACCGGGGACAGGCGGTCGCAATCAGCCCCAGCATTTT.

J is TRBJ2-1 and V is TRBV11-2; TRBD2 aligns across 12 bases. CDR1 SGHAT and CDR2 FQNNGV come from the germline V gene. V was pared by 5 bases and J by 6 bases, with 5 bases of the junction left unmatched. The CDR3 covers 15 residues. CDR3 protein: CASSPSGGAPNEQFF. The DNA for the CDR3 is TGTGCCAGCAGCCCTAGCGGGGGGGCCCCCAATGAGCAGTTCTTC.

The CDR3 is CASTSETYEQYF. CDR3 in DNA: TGTGCCAGCACGTCAGAAACCTACGAGCAGTACTTC. The chain couples TRBV6-5 to TRBJ2-7; no clear D gene. The CDR3 length is 12 residues. Trimming removed 7 bases at V and 2 bases at J, with 9 bases between. The germline CDR1 and CDR2 sequences are MNHEY and SVGAGI.

V and J are TRBV7-2 and TRBJ2-5; 8 positions agree with TRBD1. The CDR3 covers 12 residues. Germline loops: CDR1 SGHTA, CDR2 FQGNSA. V shed 5 bases, J shed 14 bases, and the junction held 10 bases outside the gene matches. As DNA, the CDR3 is TGTGCCAGCAGCCCCCCGCGACAGGGGCTATACTTC. Translated: CASSPPRQGLYF.

J is TRBJ1-2 and V is TRBV7-8; possibly TRBD1 for D (6 bases). CDR1 is SGHVS and CDR2 is FQNEAQ in the germline V gene. Trimming took 4 bases from V and 0 from J, leaving 9 bases between them. The CDR3 contains 14 residues. The CDR3 is CASSSGQPNYGYTF. The CDR3 DNA sequence: TGTGCCAGCAGCTCCGGACAGCCTAACTATGGCTACACCTTC.

The J gene is TRBJ2-3, the V gene TRBV9, with TRBD2 matching 11 bases. This CDR3 region has 17 residues. The V and J ends lost 0 bases and 3 bases, in that order; junction bases with no gene match: 6. CDR1 is SGDLS, CDR2 YYNGEE, per germline. CDR3 in amino acids: CASSVAVSGGATDTQYF. CDR3 DNA: TGTGCCAGCAGCGTAGCGGTTAGCGGGGGGGCGACAGATACGCAGTATTTT.

This clone was observed a few times. This chain joins TRBV29-1 and TRBJ2-5; possible D gene TRBD2, 7 bases. Germline V gives CDR1 SQVTM, CDR2 ANQGSEA. This CDR3 region has 16 residues. The V end lost 8 bases, the J end lost 7 bases, and 29 bases lay between the germline ends. The chain's CDR3 is CSSLWQGWGGLLTQYF. CDR3 DNA sequence: TGCAGCTCGTTGTGGCAGGGGTGGGGGGGCCTGCTGACCCAGTACTTC.

The chain couples TRBV15 to TRBJ1-6, with unresolved D. V was clipped by 0 bases and J by 0 bases, with 9 bases between them. Germline CDR1 and CDR2: LNHNV and YYDKDF (reference sequence). The CDR3 runs 17 residues. The CDR3 nucleotides are TGTGCCACCAGCAGAGATATCGGGAGCTCCTATAATTCACCCCTCCACTTT. Protein: CATSRDIGSSYNSPLHF.

The rearrangement uses TRBV28 and TRBJ2-3, with TRBD1 matching 7 bases. Looked up from germline, CDR1 is MDHEN and CDR2 is SYDVKM. CDR3 length equals 16 residues. V lost 6 bases, J lost 0 bases, and 9 bases stayed unmatched. The CDR3 sequence is CASRGHGTASTDTQYF. As DNA, the CDR3 is TGTGCCAGCAGGGGGCACGGGACAGCTAGCACAGATACGCAGTATTTT.

V and J are TRBV5-1 and TRBJ2-7, with D unresolved. Trimming took off 9 bases at V and 3 bases at J, with 7 bases between the two ends. Germline V gene lookup returns CDR1 SGHRS and CDR2 YFSETQ. The CDR3 contains 10 residues. The CDR3 nucleotides are TGCGCCAATAGAGACTACGAGCAGTACGTC. Its translation is CANRDYEQYV.

The chain links TRBV11-2 to TRBJ2-5; 7 nucleotides match TRBD2. CDR1 and CDR2 (germline): SGHAT, FQNNGV. This CDR3 has 14 residues. V shed 4 bases and J 4 bases; nucleotides not matched to a gene: 6. CDR3 bases: TGTGCCAGCAGCTCCGGACTAGGGAGAGAGACCCAGTACTTC. Translation gives CASSSGLGRETQYF.

This clone showed up just once. The V call is TRBV28, the J call TRBJ2-5; D ambiguous. TRBJ2-7 matches the DNA end more closely, so the J call is doubtful. The CDR3 has 11 residues. Germline values: CDR1 MDHEN, CDR2 SYDVKM. The CDR3 DNA sequence: TGTGCCAGCAGTCGAACCTACGAGCAGTACTTC. Amino acids: CASSRTYEQYF.

The V gene is TRBV5-1, the J gene TRBJ1-2; the match to TRBD1 covers 7 bases. CDR1 is SGHRS, CDR2 YFSETQ, per germline. J gave up 0 bases and V 4 bases, and 6 bases lay outside the gene matches. This CDR3 region has 15 residues. The CDR3 is CASSIGQDTNYGYTF. The CDR3 nucleotides are TGCGCCAGCAGCATTGGACAGGATACTAACTATGGCTACACCTTC. Drawing the rest from reference TRBV5-1 and TRBJ1-2, the complete variable domain is KAGVTQTPRYLIKTRGQQVTLSCSPISGHRSVSWYQQTPGQGLQFLFEYFSETQRNKGNFPGRFSGRQFSNSRSEMNVSTLELGDSALYLCASSIGQDTNYGYTFGSGTRLTVV.

The chain uses TRBV7-8 and TRBJ2-7; 8 bases align to TRBD2. This CDR3 has 15 residues. Germline trimming cut 5 bases from V and 7 bases from J; bases unmatched to any gene: 13. CDR1 SGHVS and CDR2 FQNEAQ come from the germline V gene. CDR3 loop: CASSPITGGAGEQYV. The DNA of the CDR3 is TGTGCCAGCAGCCCAATTACCGGGGGGGCCGGAGAGCAGTACGTC.

This clone has a handful of counts. The J gene is TRBJ2-3, the V gene TRBV11-2, with 7 bases identical to TRBD1. This CDR3 is built from 15 residues. The trim removed 5 bases at V and 3 bases at J, leaving 8 bases unmatched. The germline V gene has CDR1 SGHAT and CDR2 FQNNGV. The CDR3 sequence: CASSRDRVSTDTQYF. The CDR3, as DNA: TGTGCCAGCAGCCGAGACAGGGTGTCGACAGATACGCAGTATTTT.

This clone is a singleton in its sample. The chain uses TRBV5-4 and TRBJ1-6; D gene unclear. Germline V gene data show CDR1 as SGHNT and CDR2 as YYREEE (reference sequence). V lost 0 bases to trimming and J lost 6 bases, with 7 bases between them. The CDR3 spans 14 residues. DNA for the CDR3: TGTGCCAGCAGCTTGGGAGGGATTAATTCACCCCTCCACTTT. Translated, it gives CASSLGGINSPLHF. The whole variable domain, filled in from reference TRBV5-4 and TRBJ1-6, reads ETGVTQSPTHLIKTRGQQVTLRCSSQSGHNTVSWYQQALGQGPQFIFQYYREEENGRGNFPPRFSGLQFPNYSSELNVNALELDDSALYLCASSLGGINSPLHFGNGTRLTVT.

The chain uses TRBV29-1 and TRBJ2-3, with TRBD1 as a possible D gene (6 bases). Trimming shortened V by 3 bases and J by 1 base, and 14 bases separated the two germline ends. From germline, CDR1 is SQVTM and CDR2 ANQGSEA. The CDR3 sequence is 15 residues long. In DNA form, the CDR3 reads TGCAGCGTTGAGGGGGCTTTCAGACGCACAGATACGCAGTATTTT. Its protein is CSVEGAFRRTDTQYF.

The rearrangement links TRBV11-2 to TRBJ1-2; D is uncertain. Germline V CDR1 and CDR2: SGHAT, FQNNGV. CDR3 length equals 14 residues. Trimming cost V 6 bases and J 4 bases, with 15 bases left between them. CDR3 amino acids: CASSPGGRSYGYTF. The CDR3 DNA sequence: TGTGCCAGCAGTCCCGGAGGGCGCAGCTATGGCTACACCTTC. The full variable domain, in which reference TRBV11-2 and TRBJ1-2 provide the parts outside the CDR3, is EAGVAQSPRYKIIEKRQSVAFWCNPISGHATLYWYQQILGQGPKLLIQFQNNGVVDDSQLPKDRFSAERLKGVDSTLKIQPAKLEDSAVYLCASSPGGRSYGYTFGSGTRLTVV.